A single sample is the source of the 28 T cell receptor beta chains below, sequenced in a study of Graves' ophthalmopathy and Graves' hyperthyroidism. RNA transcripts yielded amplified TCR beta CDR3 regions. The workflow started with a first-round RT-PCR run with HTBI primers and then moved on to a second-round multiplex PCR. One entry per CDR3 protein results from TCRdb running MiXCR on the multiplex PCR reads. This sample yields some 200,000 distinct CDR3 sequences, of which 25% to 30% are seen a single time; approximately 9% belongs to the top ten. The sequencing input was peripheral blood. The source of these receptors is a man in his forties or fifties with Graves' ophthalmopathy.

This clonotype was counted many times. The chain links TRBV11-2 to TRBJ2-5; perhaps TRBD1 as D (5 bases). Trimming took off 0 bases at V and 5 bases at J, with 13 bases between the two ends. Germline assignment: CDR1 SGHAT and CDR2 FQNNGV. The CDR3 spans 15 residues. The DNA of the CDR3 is TGTGCCAGCAGCTTAGAAAATAACAGGCGGGAGACCCAGTACTTC. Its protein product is CASSLENNRRETQYF.

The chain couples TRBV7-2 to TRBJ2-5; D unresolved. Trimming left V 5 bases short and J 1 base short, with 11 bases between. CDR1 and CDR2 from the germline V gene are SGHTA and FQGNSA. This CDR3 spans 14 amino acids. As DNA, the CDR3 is TGTGCCAGCAGCGAAGTCCGCGGCCAAGAGACCCAGTACTTC. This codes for CASSEVRGQETQYF.

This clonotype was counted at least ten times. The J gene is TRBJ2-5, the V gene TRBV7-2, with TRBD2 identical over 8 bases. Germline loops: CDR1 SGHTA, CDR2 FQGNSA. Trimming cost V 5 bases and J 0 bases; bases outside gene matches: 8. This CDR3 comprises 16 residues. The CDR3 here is CASSRWASGYQETQYF. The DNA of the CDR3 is TGTGCCAGCAGCCGCTGGGCTAGCGGGTACCAAGAGACCCAGTACTTC.

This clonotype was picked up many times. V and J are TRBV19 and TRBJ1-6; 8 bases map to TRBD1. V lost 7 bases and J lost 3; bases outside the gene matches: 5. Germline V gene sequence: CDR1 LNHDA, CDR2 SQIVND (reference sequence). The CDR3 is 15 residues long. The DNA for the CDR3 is TGTGCCAGTACCGACGGACAGGGCTATAATTCACCCCTCCACTTT. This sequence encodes CASTDGQGYNSPLHF. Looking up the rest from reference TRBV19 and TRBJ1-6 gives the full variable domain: DGGITQSPKYLFRKEGQNVTLSCEQNLNHDAMYWYRQDPGQGLRLIYYSQIVNDFQKGDIAEGYSVSREKKESFPLTVTSAQKNPTAFYLCASTDGQGYNSPLHFGNGTRLTVT.

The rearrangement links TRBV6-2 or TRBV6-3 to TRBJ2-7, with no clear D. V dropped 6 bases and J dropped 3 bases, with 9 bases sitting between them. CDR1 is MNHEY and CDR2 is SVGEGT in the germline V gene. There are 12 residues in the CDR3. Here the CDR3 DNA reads TGTGCCAGCAGCCCAGCCCTCTACGAGCAGTACTTC. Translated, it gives CASSPALYEQYF.

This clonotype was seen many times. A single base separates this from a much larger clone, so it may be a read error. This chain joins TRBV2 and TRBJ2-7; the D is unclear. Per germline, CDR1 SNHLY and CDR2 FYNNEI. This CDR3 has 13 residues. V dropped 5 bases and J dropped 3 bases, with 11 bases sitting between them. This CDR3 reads CASSPAHSYEQYF. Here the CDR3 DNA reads TGTGCCAGCAGTCCGGCCCACAGCTACGAGCAGTACTTC. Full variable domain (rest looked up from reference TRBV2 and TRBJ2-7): EPEVTQTPSHQVTQMGQEVILRCVPISNHLYFYWYRQILGQKVEFLVSFYNNEISEKSEIFDDQFSVERPDGSNFTLKIRSTKLEDSAMYFCASSPAHSYEQYFGPGTRLTVT.

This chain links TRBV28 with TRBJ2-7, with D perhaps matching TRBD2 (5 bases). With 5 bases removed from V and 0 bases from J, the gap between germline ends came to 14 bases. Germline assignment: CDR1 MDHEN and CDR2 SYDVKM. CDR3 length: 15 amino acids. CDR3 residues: CASSPSDLSSYEQYF. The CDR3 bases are TGTGCCAGCAGTCCCTCGGACTTAAGCTCCTACGAGCAGTACTTC.

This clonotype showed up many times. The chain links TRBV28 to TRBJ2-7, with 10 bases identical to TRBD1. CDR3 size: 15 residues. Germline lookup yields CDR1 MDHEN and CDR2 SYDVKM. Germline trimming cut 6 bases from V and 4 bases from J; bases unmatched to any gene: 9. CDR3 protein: CASRSPGQGGYEQYF. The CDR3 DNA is TGTGCCAGCAGATCCCCCGGACAGGGGGGTTACGAGCAGTACTTC.

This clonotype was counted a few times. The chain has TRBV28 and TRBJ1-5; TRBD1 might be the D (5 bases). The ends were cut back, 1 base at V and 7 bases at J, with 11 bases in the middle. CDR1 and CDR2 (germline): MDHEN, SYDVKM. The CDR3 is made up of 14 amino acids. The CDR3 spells CASSLSRAPQPQHF. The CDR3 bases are TGTGCCAGCAGTTTATCCAGGGCGCCGCAGCCCCAGCATTTT.

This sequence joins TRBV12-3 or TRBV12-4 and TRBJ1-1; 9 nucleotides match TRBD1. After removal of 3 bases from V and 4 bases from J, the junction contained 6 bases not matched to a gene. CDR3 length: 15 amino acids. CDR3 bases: TGTGCCAGCAGTTTGCCGGGACAGGGTGGCACTGAAGCTTTCTTT. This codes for CASSLPGQGGTEAFF.

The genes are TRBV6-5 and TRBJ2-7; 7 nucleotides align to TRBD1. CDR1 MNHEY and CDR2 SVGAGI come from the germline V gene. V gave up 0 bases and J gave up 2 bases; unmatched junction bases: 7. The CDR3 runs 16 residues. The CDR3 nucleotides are TGTGCCAGCAGTTACTCCGGCCAGGGGGATCCCTACGAGCAGTACTTC. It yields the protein CASSYSGQGDPYEQYF.

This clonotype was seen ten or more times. CDR3 loop: CASSYVGVNTEAFF. CDR3 nucleotide sequence: TGTGCCAGCAGTTACGTTGGTGTGAACACTGAAGCTTTCTTT. The chain carries TRBV6-2 or TRBV6-3 and TRBJ1-1, with D uncertain. This CDR3 comprises 14 residues. V dropped 2 bases and J dropped 0 bases, with 7 bases sitting between them. Germline V lookup: CDR1 MNHEY, CDR2 SVGEGT.

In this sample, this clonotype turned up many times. DNA of the CDR3: TGTGCCAGCAGTGAGGGACAGGGGGGTAATAATGAAGCTTTCTTT. Residues: CASSEGQGGNNEAFF. The chain joins TRBV12-3 or TRBV12-4 to TRBJ1-1; 11 bases map to TRBD1. Germline trimming cut 5 bases from V and 7 bases from J; bases unmatched to any gene: 9. The CDR3 consists of 15 residues.

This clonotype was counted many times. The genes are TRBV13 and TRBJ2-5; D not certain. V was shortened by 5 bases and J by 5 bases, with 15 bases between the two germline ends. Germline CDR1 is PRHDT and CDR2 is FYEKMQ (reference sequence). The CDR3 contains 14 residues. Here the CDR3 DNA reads TGTGCCAGCAGCACACTAACTCTCCGGGAGACCCAGTACTTC. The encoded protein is CASSTLTLRETQYF.

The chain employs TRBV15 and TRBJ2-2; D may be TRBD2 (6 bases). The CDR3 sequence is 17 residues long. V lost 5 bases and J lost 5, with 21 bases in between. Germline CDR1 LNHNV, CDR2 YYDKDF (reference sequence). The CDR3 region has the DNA TGTGCCACCAGCTTCCGAAATACAGCCGGGGGAACCGGGGAGCTGTTTTTT. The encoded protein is CATSFRNTAGGTGELFF.

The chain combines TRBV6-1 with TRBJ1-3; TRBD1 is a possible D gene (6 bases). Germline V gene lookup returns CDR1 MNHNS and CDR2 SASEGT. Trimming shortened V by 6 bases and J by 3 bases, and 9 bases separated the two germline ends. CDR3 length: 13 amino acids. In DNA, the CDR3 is TGTGCCAGCAGGCGCAGGGGTGGAAACACCATATATTTT. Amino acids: CASRRRGGNTIYF.

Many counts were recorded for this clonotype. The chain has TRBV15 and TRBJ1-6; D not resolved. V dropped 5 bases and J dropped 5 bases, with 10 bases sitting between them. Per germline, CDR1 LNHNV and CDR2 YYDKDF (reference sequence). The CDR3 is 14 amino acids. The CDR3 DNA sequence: TGTGCCACCAGCCCGGCCCGGGATAATTCACCCCTCCACTTT. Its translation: CATSPARDNSPLHF.

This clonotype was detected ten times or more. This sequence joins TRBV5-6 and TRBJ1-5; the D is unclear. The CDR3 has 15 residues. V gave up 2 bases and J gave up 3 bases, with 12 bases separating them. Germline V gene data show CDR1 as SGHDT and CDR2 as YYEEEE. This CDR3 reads CASSFFDRDNQPQHF. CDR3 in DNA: TGTGCCAGCAGCTTTTTCGATAGGGACAATCAGCCCCAGCATTTT.

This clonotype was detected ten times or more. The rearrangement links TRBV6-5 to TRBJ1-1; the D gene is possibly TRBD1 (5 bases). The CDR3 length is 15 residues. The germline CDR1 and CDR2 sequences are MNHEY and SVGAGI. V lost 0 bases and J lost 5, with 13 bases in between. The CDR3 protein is CASSYSGESWTEAFF. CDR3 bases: TGTGCCAGCAGTTACTCAGGGGAGAGTTGGACTGAAGCTTTCTTT.

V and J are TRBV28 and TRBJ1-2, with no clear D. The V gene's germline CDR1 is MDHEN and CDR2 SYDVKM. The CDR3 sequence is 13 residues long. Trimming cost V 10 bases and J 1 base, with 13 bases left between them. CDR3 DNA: TGTGCCACCCAGGACCGATATAACTATGGCTACACCTTC. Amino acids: CATQDRYNYGYTF.

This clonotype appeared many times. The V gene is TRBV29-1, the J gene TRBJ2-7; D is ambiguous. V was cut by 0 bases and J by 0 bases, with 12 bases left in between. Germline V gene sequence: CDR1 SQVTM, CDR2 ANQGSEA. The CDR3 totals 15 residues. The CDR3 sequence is CSVEDVEESSYEQYF. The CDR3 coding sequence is TGCAGCGTTGAAGACGTAGAGGAGAGCTCCTACGAGCAGTACTTC.

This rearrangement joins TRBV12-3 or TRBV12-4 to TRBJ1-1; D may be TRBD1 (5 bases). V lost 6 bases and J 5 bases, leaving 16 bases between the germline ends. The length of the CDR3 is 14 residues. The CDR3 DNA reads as TGTGCCAGCAGCCCAGGGCACCCCCGGACTGAAGCTTTCTTT. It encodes CASSPGHPRTEAFF.

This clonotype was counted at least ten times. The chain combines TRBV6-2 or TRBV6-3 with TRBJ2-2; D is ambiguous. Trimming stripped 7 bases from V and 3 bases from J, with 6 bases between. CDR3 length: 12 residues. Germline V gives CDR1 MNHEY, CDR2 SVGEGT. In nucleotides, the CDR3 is TGTGCCAGCAACCTAGACACCGGGGAGCTGTTTTTT. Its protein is CASNLDTGELFF.

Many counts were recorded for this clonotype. The CDR3 spells CASSLNRGLNSPLHF. In nucleotides, the CDR3 is TGTGCCAGCAGCCTAAACAGGGGGCTGAATTCACCCCTCCACTTT. V and J are TRBV6-8 and TRBJ1-6, with 9 bases fitting TRBD1. The CDR3 is 15 amino acids. The germline CDR1 and CDR2 sequences are MNHGY and SAAAGT. V shed 6 bases, J shed 7 bases, and the junction held 7 bases outside the gene matches.

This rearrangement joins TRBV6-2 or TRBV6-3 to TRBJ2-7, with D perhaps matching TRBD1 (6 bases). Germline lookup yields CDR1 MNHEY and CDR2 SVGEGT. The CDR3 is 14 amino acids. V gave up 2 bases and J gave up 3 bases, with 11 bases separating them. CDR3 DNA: TGTGCCAGCAGTTACACAGGGCAGGACTACGAGCAGTACTTC. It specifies CASSYTGQDYEQYF.

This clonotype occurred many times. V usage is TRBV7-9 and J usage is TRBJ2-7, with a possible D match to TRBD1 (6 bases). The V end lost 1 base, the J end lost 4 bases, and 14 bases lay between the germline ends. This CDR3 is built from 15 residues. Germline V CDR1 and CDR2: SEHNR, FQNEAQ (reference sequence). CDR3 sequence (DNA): TGTGCCAGCAGCTTAGACCGGGACATATCGTACGAGCAGTACTTC. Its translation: CASSLDRDISYEQYF.

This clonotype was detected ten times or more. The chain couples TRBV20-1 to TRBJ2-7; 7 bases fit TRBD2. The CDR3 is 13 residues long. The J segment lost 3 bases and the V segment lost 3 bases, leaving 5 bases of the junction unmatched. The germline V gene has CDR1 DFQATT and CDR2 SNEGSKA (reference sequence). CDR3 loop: CSARILAGYEQYF. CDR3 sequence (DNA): TGCAGTGCTAGGATATTAGCGGGCTACGAGCAGTACTTC.

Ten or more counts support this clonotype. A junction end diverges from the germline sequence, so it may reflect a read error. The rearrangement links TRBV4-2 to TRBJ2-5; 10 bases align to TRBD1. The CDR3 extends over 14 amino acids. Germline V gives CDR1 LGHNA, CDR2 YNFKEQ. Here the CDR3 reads CASSQDRGRETQYF. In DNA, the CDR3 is TGCGCCAGCAGCCAAGACAGGGGGCGTGAGACCCAGTACTTC.